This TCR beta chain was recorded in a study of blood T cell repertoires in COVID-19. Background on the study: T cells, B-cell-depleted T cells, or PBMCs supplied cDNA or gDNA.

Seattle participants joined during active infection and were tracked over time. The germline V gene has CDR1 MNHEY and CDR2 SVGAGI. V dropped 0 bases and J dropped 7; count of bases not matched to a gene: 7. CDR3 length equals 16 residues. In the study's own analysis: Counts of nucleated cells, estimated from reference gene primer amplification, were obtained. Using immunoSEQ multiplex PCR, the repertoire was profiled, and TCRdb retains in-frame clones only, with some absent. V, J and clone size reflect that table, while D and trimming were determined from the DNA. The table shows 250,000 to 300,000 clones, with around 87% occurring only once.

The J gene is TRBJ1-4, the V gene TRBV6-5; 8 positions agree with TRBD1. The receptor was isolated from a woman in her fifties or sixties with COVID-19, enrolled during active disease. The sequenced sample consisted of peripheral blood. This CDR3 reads CASSYSRTGGGEKLFF. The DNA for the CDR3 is TGTGCCAGCAGTTACTCGAGAACAGGGGGAGGTGAAAAACTGTTTTTT.